Listed here is a single T cell receptor beta chain. The antigen it binds to is not known. The record has no base qualities; no much larger clone is one base away. Every donor in the study was a healthy Caucasian. The twin cohort consisted of three pairs of female monozygotic twins, all aged 18 to 29 years. CD4+ and CD8+ T cell populations were isolated with positive isolation kits from Invitrogen. Receptor libraries were prepared by 5' RACE. The sequencing machine was an Illumina HiSeq 2000. A universal primer binding site was introduced by template switching, and a unique molecular identifier was present in the final cDNA, enabling accurate counting of TCR cDNA molecules. Specific primers in the conserved constant-segment region were used to synthesize first-strand cDNA for TCR alpha and beta chains. To control for contamination, every cDNA library carried two barcodes: a SMART-Mk sample barcode plus Illumina barcodes. TruSeq adapter sequences, together with Illumina sample barcodes, were added in two successive PCR steps. TCR alpha and beta cDNA libraries were sequenced on the Illumina HiSeq platform with custom primers. In the authors' own workflow: MiGEC processed the raw reads to extract unique molecular identifiers, while MiXCR was used to determine the CDR3 positions. Recombination models were inferred per individual with the repgenHMM and IGoR tools using an EM algorithm. The analysis of shared clonotypes was done with the tcR package in R, with sharing normalized by the product of cloneset sizes. Out-of-frame nonproductive sequences were analyzed to study raw recombination free of thymic and clonal selection effects. Using fastp trimming at Q25 and MiXCR clonotype assembly, TCRdb reanalyzed the public sequencing data and kept in-frame beta chains. Rows with one shared CDR3 protein collapse into an entry with the most common genes and DNA. TCRdb, not the original authors, processed these V and J calls. Within this sample are 450,000 or so distinct CDR3 sequences, with approximately 15% of them counted one time only. About 0.54% of the sample rests with the top ten.

This sample is drawn from a study of identical twins (TCRdb year 2016). The study in broad terms: To test whether fetal clonotypes persist, the study used deep sequencing on TCR alpha and beta repertoires from monozygotic twins, unrelated adults of various ages, and cord blood. Replicate twin experiments were performed at different times using different library preparation protocols to rule out contamination.

Summary of the overall study and its limitations: Out-of-frame TCR alpha sharing in monozygotic twins was systematically underestimated by recombination models, whereas sharing between unrelated individuals was in agreement with the recombination models. Compared with coincidental sharing between unrelated individuals, out-of-frame TCR alpha sequences shared between twins showed an excess of sequences with low generation probability. Because the same donors could not be followed over many years, the conclusions relied on cross-sectional statistical analysis. Excess twin sharing in beta out-of-frame sequences was weaker because fewer shared sequences lowered the signal-to-noise ratio. Zero-insertion analyses could be partly confounded by invariant T cells such as MAIT and iNKT, though diverse VJ usage argued against such confounding for most clonotypes. Fewer insertions were carried by abundant cord blood beta clonotypes, a similar but weaker trend appeared in young adult naive repertoires, and no such trend appeared in memory repertoires.

At the junction V is shortened by 0 bases and J by 7 bases, with 8 bases in between. Via the germline V gene, CDR1 is SGDLS and CDR2 YYNGEE. Counted from cysteine to phenylalanine, this CDR3 has 13 amino acids. The DNA shown is the 39-base CDR3, in frame from base 1. These data are also associated with another study on yellow fever vaccine responses in identical twins. The other study reports the following: The authors reported that the T cell response to vaccination in identical twins appeared partly convergent and partly personalized. Focusing on identical twins, the study followed the T cell clones that responded to the vaccine, and did so with precision.

Source material: CD4+ T cells sorted from blood. The sequence is built from TRBV9 and TRBJ2-1; no D gene can be assigned with confidence. The receptor's source is a woman in her late teens or twenties in good health. This receptor carries the CDR3 CASSVGIVNEQFF. DNA sequence: TGTGCCAGCAGCGTAGGTATCGTAAATGAGCAGTTCTTC.